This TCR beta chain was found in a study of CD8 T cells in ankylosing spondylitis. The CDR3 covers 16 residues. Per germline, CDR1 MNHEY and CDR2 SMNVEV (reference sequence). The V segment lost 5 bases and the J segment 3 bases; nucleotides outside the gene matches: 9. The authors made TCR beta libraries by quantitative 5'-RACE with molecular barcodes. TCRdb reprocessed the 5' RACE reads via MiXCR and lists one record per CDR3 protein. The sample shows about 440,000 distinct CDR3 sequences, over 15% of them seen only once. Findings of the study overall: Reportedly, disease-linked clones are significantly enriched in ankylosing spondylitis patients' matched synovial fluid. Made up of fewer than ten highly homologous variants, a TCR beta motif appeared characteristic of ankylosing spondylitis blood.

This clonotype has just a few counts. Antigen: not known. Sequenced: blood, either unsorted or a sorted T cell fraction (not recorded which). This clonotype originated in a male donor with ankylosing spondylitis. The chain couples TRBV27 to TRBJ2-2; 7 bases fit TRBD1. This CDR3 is CASSRKGAQDTGELFF. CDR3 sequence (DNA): TGTGCCAGCAGTCGCAAGGGGGCCCAGGACACCGGGGAGCTGTTTTTT.